This record looks at one T cell receptor (beta chain) sequence and its context. This specimen belongs to a study of shared clonotypes between healthy human individuals. Every subset had its genomic DNA shared out evenly among several immunoSEQ plates. As originally analysed: Filtering was not the same, since immunoSEQ gave junction-only sequences without quality scores. Sequencing used immunoSEQ multiplex PCR; TCRdb keeps in-frame clones, though not all of them. D and trimming were read from the DNA, whereas the V and J calls and clone size are those reported in that table. The profile shows roughly 490,000 clones, around 80% of them singletons. Trimming took 4 bases from V and 10 from J; bases not matched to a gene: 3. This CDR3 is built from 14 residues. The germline gives CDR1 MNHNS, CDR2 SASEGT. Recent vaccinations or acute infections were absent in the healthy HIV-negative adult donors.

The sample taken for sequencing was PBMCs. The clonotype was recovered from a woman aged 40 to 50 in good health. Some clones in this sample may be carry-over from other donors' samples. V gene TRBV6-1 combines with J gene TRBJ2-1; the match to TRBD2 covers 14 bases. The CDR3 coding sequence is TGTGCCAGCAGTGGGACTAGCGGGAGGCGGGAGCAGTTCTTC. Protein product: CASSGTSGRREQFF.